The present entry profiles one TCR beta chain with its context. This clone was picked up one time. Its antigen is still unknown. Base qualities are not recorded, but no much larger clone differs from it by a single base. This specimen belongs to a study of cytomegalovirus exposure and HLA in healthy donors (dated 2017 in TCRdb). Broadly, across the study: The 666 repertoires of the first cohort and the 95 to 150 validation repertoires were produced on the same platform, according to a later analysis. The study was designed to test whether signatures of past pathogen exposure could be identified by cataloging public T cell receptors. A separate validation cohort of 100 to 150 different subjects was used in addition to the roughly 640-subject first cohort. To predict cytomegalovirus infection status, the study brought together high-throughput TCR immunosequencing, statistical association of individual TCRs with disease status, and machine learning.

The donors were included in the validation cohort of 120 subjects, a group kept apart from the roughly 730-subject first cohort. The CDR3 sequence holds 15 residues, the cysteine and phenylalanine included. CDR3 DNA only is kept here, 45 bases in frame from base 1. Reading the germline V gene gives CDR1 SGHNT and CDR2 YENEEA. The trim is 5 bases for V and 5 bases for J, with a gap of 18 bases between the germline ends. The library relied on the immunoSEQ multiplex PCR assay. Per the source publication's procedure: A statistical classification framework was built for diagnosing cytomegalovirus status from the catalog of TCR beta chain sequences. Not all clones reach the TCRdb copy of this immuneACCESS table, which keeps in-frame sequences only. Checked studies attribute under half of the gap to unresolved V genes and leave the rest unexplained. V and J calls and clone size follow that table, whereas D and trimming were derived from the DNA. Present in this sample are 90,000 to 140,000 clones, around 86% of which were seen just once. The top ten clones comprise about 4% of the sample.

The research as a whole found: In vitro tests confirmed that a few of the cytomegalovirus-associated TCR beta chains recognize cytomegalovirus antigens. The study listed 150 to 200 TCR beta chains as associated with cytomegalovirus. It was suggested by the authors that the approach could potentially be generalized to other disease states and immunological phenotypes. Most TCR sequences were observed very rarely across donors, whereas some public TCRs were present in many individuals. The validation cohort had no HLA typing available for a later analysis, so co-occurrence within that cohort was assessed over all 120 or so repertoires. In a later analysis, TCRs clustered in the first cohort were found to also tend to co-occur in the approximately 120 validation repertoires, with 90% to 95% of cluster scores above 0. The classifier was reported to diagnose cytomegalovirus status with high specificity and sensitivity in both the original cohort and the validation cohort.

Sequenced input: PBMCs. The TCR sequence derives from a woman between 18 and 29 years old in good health and CMV-seropositive. The rearranged chain carries TRBV11-3 and TRBJ2-5; too little of a D gene remains to name it. The CDR3 sequence is CASSHPPTGAETQYF. The nucleotide sequence reads TGTGCCAGCAGCCACCCCCCAACTGGAGCTGAGACCCAGTACTTC.